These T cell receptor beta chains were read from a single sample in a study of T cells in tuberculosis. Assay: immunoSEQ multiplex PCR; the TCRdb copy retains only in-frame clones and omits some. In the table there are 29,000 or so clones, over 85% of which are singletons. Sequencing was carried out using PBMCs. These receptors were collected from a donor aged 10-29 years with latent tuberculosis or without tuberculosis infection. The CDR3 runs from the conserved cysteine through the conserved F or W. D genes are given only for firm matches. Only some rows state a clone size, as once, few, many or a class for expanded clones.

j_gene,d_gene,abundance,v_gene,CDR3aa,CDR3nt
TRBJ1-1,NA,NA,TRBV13,CASSQGPNTEAFF,TGTGCCAGCAGCCAGGGGCCGAACACTGAAGCTTTCTTT
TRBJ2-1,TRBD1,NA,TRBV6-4,CASSDSPGGNEQFF,TGTGCCAGCAGTGACAGTCCAGGGGGCAATGAGCAGTTCTTC
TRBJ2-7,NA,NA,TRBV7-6,CASSLPGKGEQYF,TGTGCCAGCAGCTTACCAGGGAAGGGAGAGCAGTACTTC
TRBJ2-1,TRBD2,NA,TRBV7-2,CASSPLAGAYNEQFF,TGTGCCAGCAGCCCACTAGCGGGGGCTTACAATGAGCAGTTCTTC
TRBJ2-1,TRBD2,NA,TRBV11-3,CASSLDQGGTSSYNEQFF,TGTGCCAGCAGCTTAGATCAGGGCGGGACTAGCTCCTACAATGAGCAGTTCTTC
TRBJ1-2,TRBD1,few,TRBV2,CASRSGRGNYGYTF,TGTGCCAGCAGATCCGGCAGGGGGAACTATGGCTACACCTTC
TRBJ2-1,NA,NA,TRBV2,CAMRSTLYNEQFF,TGTGCCATGAGGAGCACCCTATACAATGAGCAGTTCTTC
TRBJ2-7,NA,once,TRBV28,CASTGGKIGKQYF,TGTGCCAGCACAGGGGGGAAAATTGGGAAGCAGTACTTC
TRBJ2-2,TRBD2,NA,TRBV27,CASSLSVWTSGIPGELFF,TGTGCCAGCAGTTTATCGGTATGGACTAGCGGGATTCCCGGGGAGCTGTTTTTT
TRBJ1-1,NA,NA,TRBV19,CASTQGRGTEAFF,TGTGCCAGTACACAAGGGCGCGGGACTGAAGCTTTCTTT
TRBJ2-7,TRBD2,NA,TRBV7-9,CASSPSRAGISYEQYF,TGTGCCAGCAGCCCATCCCGAGCGGGGATCTCCTACGAGCAGTACTTC
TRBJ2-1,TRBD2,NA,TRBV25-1,CASSDAGVSYNEQFF,TGTGCCAGCAGTGATGCGGGAGTGTCCTACAATGAGCAGTTCTTC
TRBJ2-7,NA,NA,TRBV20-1,CSASQGSTF,TGCAGTGCTAGTCAGGGGTCTACGTTC
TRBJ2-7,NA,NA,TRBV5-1,CASSSHRALLYEQYF,TGCGCCAGCAGCTCCCACAGGGCCCTCCTCTACGAGCAGTACTTC
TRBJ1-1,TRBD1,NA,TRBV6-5,CASSYSRQGWPFF,TGTGCCAGCAGTTACTCTCGACAGGGTTGGCCTTTCTTT
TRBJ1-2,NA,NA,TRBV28,CASSTGSRNYGYTF,TGTGCCAGCAGCACAGGGAGTCGGAACTATGGCTACACCTTC